The T cell receptor beta chain under discussion was sequenced for a study of blood T cell repertoires in COVID-19. In the study overall: Spain, Italy and the United States supplied samples that represented acute and convalescent COVID-19. Sample material is recorded as cDNA or gDNA derived from T cells, B-cell-depleted T cells, or PBMCs.

Authors' methods: Estimated nucleated cell counts came from reference gene primer amplification. Clones were sequenced by immunoSEQ multiplex PCR, and TCRdb holds only the in-frame ones, with some missing. For V, J and clone size, that table is used; D and trimming come from the DNA. Of about 76,000 clones in the sample, over 70% are singletons; the top ten hold around 21%. The sequenced sample was peripheral blood. The clonotype comes from a man between 65 and 85 years old with acute or convalescent COVID-19.

The CDR3 bases are TGTGCCAGCAGTGAACAAGGAGTAGCGGGACGAGATACGCAGTATTTT. This translates into CASSEQGVAGRDTQYF. The chain employs TRBV2 and TRBJ2-3; TRBD2 matches 8 bases. V lost 2 bases and J lost 5; bases outside the gene matches: 9. This CDR3 is 16 amino acids long. The germline V gene encodes CDR1 SNHLY and CDR2 FYNNEI.